This T cell receptor (beta chain) appears in the sequencing data of a study of CD8 T cells in ankylosing spondylitis. Study-level points and caveats: As for the disease-linked clones, they showed a CD8+ phenotype and occurred at relatively low frequencies in peripheral blood. Certain motif variants had earlier appeared in reactive arthritis synovial fluid and blood. Ankylosing spondylitis blood appeared to carry a characteristic TCR beta motif of seven to nine highly homologous variants.

This clonotype was found a few times. The antigen is unknown. Between the trimmed V and J ends, which lost 1 base and 8 bases, there was a span of 15 bases. Per the germline V gene, CDR1 is SGHAT and CDR2 is FQNNGV. CDR3 size: 15 residues. Quantitative 5'-RACE with molecular barcodes produced the TCR beta libraries. Each CDR3 protein is one row after TCRdb ran MiXCR on the 5' RACE reads. The sample yields roughly 220,000 distinct CDR3 sequences, roughly 18% seen once. This TCR was sampled from a male donor with ankylosing spondylitis. The specimen sequenced was blood, either unsorted or a sorted T cell fraction (not recorded which). V gene TRBV11-2 combines with J gene TRBJ2-1, with a possible D match to TRBD2 (6 bases). The CDR3 coding sequence is TGTGCCAGCAGCTTAGCCCTCGGAGGGCCCCATGAGCAGTTCTTC. Its protein is CASSLALGGPHEQFF.